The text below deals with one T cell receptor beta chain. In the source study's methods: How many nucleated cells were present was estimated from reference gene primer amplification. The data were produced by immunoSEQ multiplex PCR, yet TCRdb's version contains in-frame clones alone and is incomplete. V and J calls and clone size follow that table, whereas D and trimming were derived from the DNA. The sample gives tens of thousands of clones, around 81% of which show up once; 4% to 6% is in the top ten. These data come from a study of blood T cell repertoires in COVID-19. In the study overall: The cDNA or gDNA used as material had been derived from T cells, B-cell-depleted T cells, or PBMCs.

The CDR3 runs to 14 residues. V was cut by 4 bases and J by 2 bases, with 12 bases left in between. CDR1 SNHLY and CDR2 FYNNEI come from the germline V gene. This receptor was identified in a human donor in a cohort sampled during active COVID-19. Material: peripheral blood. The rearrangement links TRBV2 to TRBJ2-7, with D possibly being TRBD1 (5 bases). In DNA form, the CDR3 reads TGTGCCAGCAGTGGGACAATCCTCCCCTACGAGCAGTACTTC. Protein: CASSGTILPYEQYF.